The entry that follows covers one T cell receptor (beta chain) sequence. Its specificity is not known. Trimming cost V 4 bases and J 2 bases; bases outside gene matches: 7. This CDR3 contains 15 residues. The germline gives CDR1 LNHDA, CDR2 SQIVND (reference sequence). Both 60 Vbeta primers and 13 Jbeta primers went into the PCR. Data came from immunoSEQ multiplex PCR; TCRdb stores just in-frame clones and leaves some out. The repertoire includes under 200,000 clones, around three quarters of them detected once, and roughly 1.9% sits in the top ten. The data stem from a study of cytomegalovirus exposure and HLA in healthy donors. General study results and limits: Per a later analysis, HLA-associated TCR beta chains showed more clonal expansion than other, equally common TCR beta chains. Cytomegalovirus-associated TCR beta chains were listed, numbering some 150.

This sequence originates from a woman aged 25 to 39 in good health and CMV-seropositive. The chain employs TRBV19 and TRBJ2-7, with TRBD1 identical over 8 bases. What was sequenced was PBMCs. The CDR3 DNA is TGTGCCAGTAGTACTTTCGGGACAGGAACCTACGAGCAGTACTTC. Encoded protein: CASSTFGTGTYEQYF.